This paragraph reports one T cell receptor (beta chain). The antigen is unknown. Per the germline V gene, CDR1 is ENHRY and CDR2 is SYGVKD. V lost 6 bases to trimming and J lost 1 base, with 12 bases between them. The CDR3 has 14 amino acids. TCRdb redid the calling of the reads with MiXCR, one entry per CDR3 protein. The sample records 110,000 or so distinct CDR3 sequences, 30% being singletons. These data are taken from a study of T cell repertoires in cytomegalovirus infection. Study-level information: CMV epitopes in the study were HLA-C-restricted (recently identified) and HLA-B-restricted (well studied). CMV infection and matching HLA type were both indicated by public TCR beta signatures. Study outcomes and limitations: Pooled public TCR beta family frequency picked out CMV carriers with the relevant HLA.

This rearrangement joins TRBV10-3 to TRBJ1-1, with unresolved D. This receptor was identified in a human donor in good health (CMV status not recorded). Some clones in this sample may be carry-over from other donors' samples. The sample was CD8+ T cells from cultured PBMCs, taken from culture after CMV antigen stimulation. The CDR3 is CAIRPHPENTEAFF. CDR3 coding DNA: TGTGCCATCAGGCCGCATCCGGAGAACACTGAAGCTTTCTTT.